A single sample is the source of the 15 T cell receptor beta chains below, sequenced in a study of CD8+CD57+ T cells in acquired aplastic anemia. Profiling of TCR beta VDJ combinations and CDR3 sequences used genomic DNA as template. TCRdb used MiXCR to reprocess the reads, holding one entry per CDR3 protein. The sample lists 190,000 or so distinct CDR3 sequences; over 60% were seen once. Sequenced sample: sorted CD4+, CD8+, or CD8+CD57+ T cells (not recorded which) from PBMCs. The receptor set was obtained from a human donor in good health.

The DNA for the CDR3 is TGTGCCAGCAGCTTGGTGGGACTCAGACCCCAAGAGACCCAGTACTTC. Its translation: CASSLVGLRPQETQYF. The V gene is TRBV7-9, the J gene TRBJ2-5, with D maybe TRBD2 (6 bases). Trimming removed 3 bases at V and 1 base at J, with 15 bases between. Germline CDR1 SEHNR, CDR2 FQNEAQ (reference sequence). The CDR3 has 16 amino acids.

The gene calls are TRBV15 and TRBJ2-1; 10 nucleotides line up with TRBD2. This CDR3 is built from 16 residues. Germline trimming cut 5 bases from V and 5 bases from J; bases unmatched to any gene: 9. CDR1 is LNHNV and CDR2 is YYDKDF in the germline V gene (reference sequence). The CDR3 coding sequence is TGTGCCACCAGCTGGCCGGGACTAGCGCAGAACAATGAGCAGTTCTTC. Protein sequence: CATSWPGLAQNNEQFF.

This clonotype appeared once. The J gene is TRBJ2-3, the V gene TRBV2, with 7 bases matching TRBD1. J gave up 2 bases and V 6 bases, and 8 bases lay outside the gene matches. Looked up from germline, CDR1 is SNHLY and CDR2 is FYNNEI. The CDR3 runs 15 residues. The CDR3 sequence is CASSDDRDPTDTQYF. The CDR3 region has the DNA TGTGCCAGCAGCGATGACAGGGACCCCACAGATACGCAGTATTTT.

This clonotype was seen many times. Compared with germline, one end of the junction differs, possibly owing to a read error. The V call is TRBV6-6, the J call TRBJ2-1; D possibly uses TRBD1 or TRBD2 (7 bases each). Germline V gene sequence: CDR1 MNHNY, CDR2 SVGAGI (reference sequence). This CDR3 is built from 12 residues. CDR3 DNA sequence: TGTGCCAGCAGTTACGGGAGGGACAGTGACACGTTC. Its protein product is CASSYGRDSDTF.

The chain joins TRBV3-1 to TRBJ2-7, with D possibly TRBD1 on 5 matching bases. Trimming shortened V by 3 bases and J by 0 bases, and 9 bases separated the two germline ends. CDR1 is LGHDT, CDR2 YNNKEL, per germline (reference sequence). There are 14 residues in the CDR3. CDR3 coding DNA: TGTGCCAGCAGCCAGGACACGAGCTCCTACGAGCAGTACTTC. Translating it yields CASSQDTSSYEQYF.

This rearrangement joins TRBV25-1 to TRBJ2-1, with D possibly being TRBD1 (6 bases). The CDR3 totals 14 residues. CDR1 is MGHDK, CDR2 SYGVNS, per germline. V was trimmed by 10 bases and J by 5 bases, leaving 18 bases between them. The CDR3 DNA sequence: TGTGCCACCCGACAGGTTGCCGGTAACAATGAGCAGTTCTTC. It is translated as CATRQVAGNNEQFF.

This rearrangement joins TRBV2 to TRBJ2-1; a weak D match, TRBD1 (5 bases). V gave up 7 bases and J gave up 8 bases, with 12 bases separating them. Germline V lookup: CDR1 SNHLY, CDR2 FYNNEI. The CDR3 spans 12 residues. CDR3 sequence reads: CASTFEGDEQFF. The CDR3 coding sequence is TGTGCCAGCACGTTTGAAGGGGATGAGCAGTTCTTC.

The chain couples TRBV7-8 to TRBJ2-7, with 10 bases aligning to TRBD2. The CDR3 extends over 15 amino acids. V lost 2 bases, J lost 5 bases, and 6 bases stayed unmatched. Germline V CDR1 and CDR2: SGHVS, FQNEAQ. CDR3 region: CASSLYGLAGDEQYF. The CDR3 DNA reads TGTGCCAGCAGCTTATACGGGCTAGCGGGGGACGAGCAGTACTTC.

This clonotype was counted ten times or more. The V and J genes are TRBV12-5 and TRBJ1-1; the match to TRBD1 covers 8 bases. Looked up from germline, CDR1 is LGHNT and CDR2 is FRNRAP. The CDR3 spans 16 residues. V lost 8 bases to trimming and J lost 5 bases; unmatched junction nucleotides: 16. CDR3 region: CASKADREWMGTEAFF. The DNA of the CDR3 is TGTGCTAGTAAGGCGGACAGGGAATGGATGGGAACTGAAGCTTTCTTT.

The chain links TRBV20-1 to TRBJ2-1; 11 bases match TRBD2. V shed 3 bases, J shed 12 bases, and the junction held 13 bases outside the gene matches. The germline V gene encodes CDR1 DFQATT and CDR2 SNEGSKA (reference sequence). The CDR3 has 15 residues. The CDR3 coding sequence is TGCAGTGCTAGGACGGGACTAGCGGATACAGATACGCAGTTCTTC. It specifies CSARTGLADTDTQFF.

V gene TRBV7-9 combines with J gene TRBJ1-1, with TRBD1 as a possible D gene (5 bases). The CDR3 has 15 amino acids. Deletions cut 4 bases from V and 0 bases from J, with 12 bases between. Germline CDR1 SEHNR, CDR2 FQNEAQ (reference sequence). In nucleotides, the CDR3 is TGTGCCAGCAGCTGGGGCCCAGGAATGAACACTGAAGCTTTCTTT. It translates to CASSWGPGMNTEAFF.

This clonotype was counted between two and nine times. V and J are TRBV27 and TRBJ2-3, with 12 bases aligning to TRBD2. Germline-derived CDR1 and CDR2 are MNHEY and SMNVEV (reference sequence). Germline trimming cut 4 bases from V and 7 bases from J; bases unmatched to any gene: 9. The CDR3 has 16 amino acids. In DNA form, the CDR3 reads TGTGCCAGCAGTTACGGACTAGCGGGACCTTCCTATACGCAGTATTTT. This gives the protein CASSYGLAGPSYTQYF.

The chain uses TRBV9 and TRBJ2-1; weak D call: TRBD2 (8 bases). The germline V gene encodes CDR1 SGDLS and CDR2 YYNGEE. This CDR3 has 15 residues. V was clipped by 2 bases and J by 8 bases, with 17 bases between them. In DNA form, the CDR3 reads TGTGCCAGCAGCGTTGGGAGTAGCGGGACAGATGAGCAGTTCTTC. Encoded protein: CASSVGSSGTDEQFF.

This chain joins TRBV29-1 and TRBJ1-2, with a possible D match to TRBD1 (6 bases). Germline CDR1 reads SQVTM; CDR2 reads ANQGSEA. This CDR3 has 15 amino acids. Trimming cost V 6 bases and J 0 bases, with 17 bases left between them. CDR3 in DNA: TGCAGCGTCAACAGGGTTAAGGGGACTAACTATGGCTACACCTTC. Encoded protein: CSVNRVKGTNYGYTF.

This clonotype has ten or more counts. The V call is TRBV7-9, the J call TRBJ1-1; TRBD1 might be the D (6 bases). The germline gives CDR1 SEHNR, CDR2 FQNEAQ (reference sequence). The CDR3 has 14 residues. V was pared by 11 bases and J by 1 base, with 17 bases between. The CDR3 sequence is CAGAPGVENTEAFF. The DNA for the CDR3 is TGTGCCGGCGCGCCAGGGGTCGAGAACACTGAAGCTTTCTTT.